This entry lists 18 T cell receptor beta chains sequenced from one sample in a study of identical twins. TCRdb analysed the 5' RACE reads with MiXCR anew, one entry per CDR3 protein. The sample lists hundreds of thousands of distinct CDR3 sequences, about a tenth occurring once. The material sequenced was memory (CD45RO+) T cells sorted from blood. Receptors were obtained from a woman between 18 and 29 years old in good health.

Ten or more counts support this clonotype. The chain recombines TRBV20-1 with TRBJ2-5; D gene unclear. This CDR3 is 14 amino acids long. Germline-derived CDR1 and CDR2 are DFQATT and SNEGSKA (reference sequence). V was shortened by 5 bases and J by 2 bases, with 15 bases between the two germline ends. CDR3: CSALPWQPQETQYF. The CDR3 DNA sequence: TGCAGTGCTCTTCCTTGGCAGCCTCAAGAGACCCAGTACTTC.

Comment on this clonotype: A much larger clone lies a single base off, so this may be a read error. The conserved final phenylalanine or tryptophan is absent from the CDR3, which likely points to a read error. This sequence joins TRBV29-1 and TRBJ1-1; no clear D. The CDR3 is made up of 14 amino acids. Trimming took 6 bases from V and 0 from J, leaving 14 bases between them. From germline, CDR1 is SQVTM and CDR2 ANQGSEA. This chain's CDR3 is CSVARTVVNTEAFL. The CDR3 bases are TGCAGCGTGGCGCGGACGGTCGTGAACACTGAAGCTTTCCTT.

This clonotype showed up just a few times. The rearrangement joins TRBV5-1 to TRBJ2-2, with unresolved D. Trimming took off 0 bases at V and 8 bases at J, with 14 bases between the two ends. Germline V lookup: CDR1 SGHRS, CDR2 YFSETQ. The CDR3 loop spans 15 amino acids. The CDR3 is CASSLDFFSGGELFF. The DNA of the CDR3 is TGCGCCAGCAGCTTGGATTTCTTCTCCGGGGGGGAGCTGTTTTTT.

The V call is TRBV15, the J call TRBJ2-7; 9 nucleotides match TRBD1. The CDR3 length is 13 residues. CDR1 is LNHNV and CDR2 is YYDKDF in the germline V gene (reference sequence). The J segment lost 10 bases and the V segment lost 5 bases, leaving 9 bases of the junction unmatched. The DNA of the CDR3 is TGTGCCACCAGCGGAGGGACAGGGCGCCCACAGTACTTC. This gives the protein CATSGGTGRPQYF.

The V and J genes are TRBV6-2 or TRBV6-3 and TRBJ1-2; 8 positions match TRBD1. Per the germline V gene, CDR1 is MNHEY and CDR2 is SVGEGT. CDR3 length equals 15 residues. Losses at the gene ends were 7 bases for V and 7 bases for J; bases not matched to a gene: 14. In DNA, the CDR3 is TGTGCCAGCACCCTCGCAAACAGGGGGACGGGTGGCTACACCTTC. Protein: CASTLANRGTGGYTF.

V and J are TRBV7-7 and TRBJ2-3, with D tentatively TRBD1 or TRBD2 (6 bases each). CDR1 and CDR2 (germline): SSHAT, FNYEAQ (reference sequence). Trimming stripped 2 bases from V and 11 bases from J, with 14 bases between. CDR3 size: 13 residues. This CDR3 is CASSLRGTERQYF. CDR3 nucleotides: TGTGCCAGCAGCTTAAGGGGGACTGAAAGGCAGTATTTT.

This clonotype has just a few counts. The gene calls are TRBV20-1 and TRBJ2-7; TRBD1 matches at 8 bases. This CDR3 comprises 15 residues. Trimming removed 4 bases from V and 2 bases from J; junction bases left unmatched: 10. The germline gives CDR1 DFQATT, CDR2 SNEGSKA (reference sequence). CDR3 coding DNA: TGCAGTGCTACTTTATTACGACAGGGGACCTACGAGCAGTACTTC. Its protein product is CSATLLRQGTYEQYF.

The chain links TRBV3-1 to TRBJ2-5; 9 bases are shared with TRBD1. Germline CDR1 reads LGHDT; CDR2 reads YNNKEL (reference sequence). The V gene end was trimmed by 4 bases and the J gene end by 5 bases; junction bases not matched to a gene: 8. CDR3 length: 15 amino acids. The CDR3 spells CASSPGTGTSETQYF. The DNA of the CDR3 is TGTGCCAGCAGCCCCGGGACAGGGACATCGGAGACCCAGTACTTC.

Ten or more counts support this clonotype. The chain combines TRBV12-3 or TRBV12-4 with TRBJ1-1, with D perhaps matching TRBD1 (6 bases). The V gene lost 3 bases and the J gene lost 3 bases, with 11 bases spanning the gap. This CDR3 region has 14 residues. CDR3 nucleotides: TGTGCCAGCAGTTTGTTAACAGGGTACACTGAAGCTTTCTTT. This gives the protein CASSLLTGYTEAFF.

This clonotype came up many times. The DNA of the CDR3 is TGTGCCAGCAGCTTGGCCCCGGTATCCAACACCGGGGAGCTGTTTTTT. It translates to CASSLAPVSNTGELFF. The rearrangement joins TRBV5-5 to TRBJ2-2; no clear D. With 0 bases removed from V and 2 bases from J, the gap between germline ends came to 11 bases. The V gene's germline CDR1 is SGHKS and CDR2 YYEKEE (reference sequence). The CDR3 runs to 16 residues. The complete variable domain, with remaining parts taken from reference TRBV5-5 and TRBJ2-2, reads DAGVTQSPTHLIKTRGQQVTLRCSPISGHKSVSWYQQVLGQGPQFIFQYYEKEERGRGNFPDRFSARQFPNYSSELNVNALLLGDSALYLCASSLAPVSNTGELFFGEGSRLTVL.

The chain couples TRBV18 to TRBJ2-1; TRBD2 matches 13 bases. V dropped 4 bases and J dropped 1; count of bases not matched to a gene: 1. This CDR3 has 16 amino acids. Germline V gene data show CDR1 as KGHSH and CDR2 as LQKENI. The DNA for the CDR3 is TGTGCCAGCTCACGGACTAGCGGGGGATCCTACAATGAGCAGTTCTTC. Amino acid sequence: CASSRTSGGSYNEQFF.

Here the CDR3 DNA reads TGTGCCAGCACCCGCTCGGATACGCAGTATTTT. Protein: CASTRSDTQYF. This chain links TRBV5-6 with TRBJ2-3; D gene uncertain. This CDR3 is 11 amino acids long. V gave up 6 bases and J gave up 6 bases, with 8 bases separating them. Germline CDR1 and CDR2: SGHDT and YYEEEE.

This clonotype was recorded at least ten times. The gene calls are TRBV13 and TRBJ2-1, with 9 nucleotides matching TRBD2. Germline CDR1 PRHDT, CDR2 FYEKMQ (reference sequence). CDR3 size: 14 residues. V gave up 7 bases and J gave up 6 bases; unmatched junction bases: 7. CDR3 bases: TGTGCCAGCACTCGCGGGAGGGATATCAATGAGCAGTTCTTC. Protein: CASTRGRDINEQFF.

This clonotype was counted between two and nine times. The CDR3 DNA sequence: TGTGCCAGCAGCGGCCGGGTCCAAGAGACCCAGTACTTC. Translating gives CASSGRVQETQYF. The rearrangement links TRBV7-2 to TRBJ2-5; D unresolved. Trimming removed 5 bases from V and 1 base from J, with 8 bases in between. This CDR3 has 13 residues. In germline, CDR1 is SGHTA, CDR2 FQGNSA.

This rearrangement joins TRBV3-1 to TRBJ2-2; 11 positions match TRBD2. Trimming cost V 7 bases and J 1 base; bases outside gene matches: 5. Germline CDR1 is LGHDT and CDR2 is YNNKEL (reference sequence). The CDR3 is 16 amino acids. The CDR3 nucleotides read TGTGCCAGCACCGACCTAGCGGGGGGGAACACCGGGGAGCTGTTTTTT. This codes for CASTDLAGGNTGELFF.

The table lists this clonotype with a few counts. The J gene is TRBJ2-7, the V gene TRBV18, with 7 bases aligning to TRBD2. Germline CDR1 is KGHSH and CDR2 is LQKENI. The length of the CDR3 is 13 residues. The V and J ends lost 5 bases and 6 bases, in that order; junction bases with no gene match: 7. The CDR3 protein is CASSSSGGGEQYF. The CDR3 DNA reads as TGTGCCAGCTCATCCTCGGGGGGTGGCGAGCAGTACTTC.

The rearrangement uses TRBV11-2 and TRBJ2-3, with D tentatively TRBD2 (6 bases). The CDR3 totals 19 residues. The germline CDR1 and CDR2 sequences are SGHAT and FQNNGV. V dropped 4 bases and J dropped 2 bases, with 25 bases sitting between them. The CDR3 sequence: CASSSRGLVRVTFTDTQYF. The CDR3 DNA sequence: TGTGCCAGCAGCTCGCGGGGTTTAGTGCGGGTGACTTTCACAGATACGCAGTATTTT.

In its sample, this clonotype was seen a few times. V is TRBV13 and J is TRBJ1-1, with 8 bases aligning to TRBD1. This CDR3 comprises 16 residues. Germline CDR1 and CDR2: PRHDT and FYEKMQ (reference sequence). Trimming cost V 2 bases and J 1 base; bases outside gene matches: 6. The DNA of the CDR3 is TGTGCCAGCAGCTTAACCCAGGGGGCGACGAACACTGAAGCTTTCTTT. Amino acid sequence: CASSLTQGATNTEAFF.